One and the same sample provided the 14 T cell receptor beta chains below, sequenced in a study of blood T cells in healthy people across ages. It was with a sample-barcoded 5' primer and a J-beta primer mix that a second PCR of about 6 to 12 cycles was run. MiXCR was run by TCRdb on the 5' RACE reads, yielding one entry per CDR3 protein. The sample contains approximately 1.5 million distinct CDR3 sequences, under 55% of which appear only once. Sequenced input: blood. The receptors derive from a woman in her late teens or twenties in good health.

The rearrangement joins TRBV5-6 to TRBJ2-1, with D hard to call. Germline V gives CDR1 SGHDT, CDR2 YYEEEE. V lost 1 base to trimming and J lost 8 bases, with 10 bases between them. The CDR3 length is 13 residues. Here the CDR3 reads CASSLISWDEQFF. The CDR3 region has the DNA TGTGCCAGCAGCTTGATTAGCTGGGATGAGCAGTTCTTC. The whole variable domain, filled in from reference TRBV5-6 and TRBJ2-1, reads DAGVTQSPTHLIKTRGQQVTLRCSPKSGHDTVSWYQQALGQGPQFIFQYYEEEERQRGNFPDRFSGHQFPNYSSELNVNALLLGDSALYLCASSLISWDEQFFGPGTRLTVL.

The chain carries TRBV15 and TRBJ1-2, with D perhaps TRBD1 (6 bases). V lost 0 bases and J 8 bases, leaving 16 bases between the germline ends. Germline V gives CDR1 LNHNV, CDR2 YYDKDF (reference sequence). This CDR3 spans 15 amino acids. CDR3 protein: CATSREGGAVGGYTF. The CDR3 DNA sequence: TGTGCCACCAGCAGAGAGGGGGGGGCGGTTGGAGGCTACACCTTC. The full variable domain, rest sourced from reference TRBV15 and TRBJ1-2, is DAMVIQNPRYQVTQFGKPVTLSCSQTLNHNVMYWYQQKSSQAPKLLFHYYDKDFNNEADTPDNFQSRRPNTSFCFLDIRSPGLGDTAMYLCATSREGGAVGGYTFGSGTRLTVV.

To note about this clonotype: One junction end disagrees with the germline gene, perhaps due to a read error. The gene calls are TRBV10-3 and TRBJ2-1; the match to TRBD2 covers 7 bases. Germline CDR1 reads ENHRY; CDR2 reads SYGVKD. The CDR3 has 16 amino acids. CDR3 bases: TGTGCCATCAGTGAGTCCCGCGGGAGTTCCTACAATGAGGAGTTCTTC. This sequence encodes CAISESRGSSYNEEFF.

The table lists this clonotype with a few counts. The J gene is TRBJ1-6, the V gene TRBV5-1; no reliable D call. Germline loops: CDR1 SGHRS, CDR2 YFSETQ. CDR3 length: 15 residues. Trimming removed 4 bases at V and 7 bases at J, with 15 bases between. The CDR3, as DNA: TGCGCCAGCAGCCTCAATCGGGTTCGGAATTCACCCCTCCACTTT. Translation gives CASSLNRVRNSPLHF.

The genes are TRBV6-5 and TRBJ2-1; TRBD2 agrees at 11 bases. CDR3 size: 15 residues. Trimming at V came to 0 bases and at J to 10 bases, leaving 5 bases not matched to a gene. Germline-derived CDR1 and CDR2 are MNHEY and SVGAGI. CDR3 DNA: TGTGCCAGCAGTTACTCTAGCGGGAGGGCCTACGAGCAGTTCTTC. Protein product: CASSYSSGRAYEQFF.

This clonotype has just a few counts. V gene TRBV7-9 combines with J gene TRBJ1-5, with D hard to call. V was pared by 6 bases and J by 8 bases, with 14 bases between. Germline CDR1 is SEHNR and CDR2 is FQNEAQ (reference sequence). This CDR3 spans 13 amino acids. The CDR3 loop is CASSSTQTEPQHF. The CDR3 nucleotides read TGTGCCAGCAGTTCTACCCAGACTGAGCCCCAGCATTTT.

V usage is TRBV7-9 and J usage is TRBJ2-3, with no clear D. Germline-derived CDR1 and CDR2 are SEHNR and FQNEAQ (reference sequence). The V gene lost 7 bases and the J gene lost 6 bases, with 14 bases spanning the gap. The CDR3 runs 13 residues. CDR3 coding DNA: TGTGCCAGCAACCCCGAGTCCAGGGATACGCAGTATTTT. Its protein product is CASNPESRDTQYF.

This clonotype was seen more than once but under ten times. This chain joins TRBV7-2 and TRBJ2-1, with D unclear. The CDR3 is made up of 16 amino acids. Trimming cost V 2 bases and J 0 bases, with 11 bases left between them. Looked up from germline, CDR1 is SGHTA and CDR2 is FQGNSA. The CDR3 protein is CASSLRYQSSYNEQFF. The CDR3 DNA is TGTGCCAGCAGCTTAAGATACCAGAGCTCCTACAATGAGCAGTTCTTC.

The rearrangement uses TRBV20-1 and TRBJ2-5; D call uncertain. Germline V gives CDR1 DFQATT, CDR2 SNEGSKA (reference sequence). V was shortened by 5 bases and J by 2 bases, with 6 bases between the two germline ends. CDR3 size: 11 residues. The CDR3 region has the DNA TGCAGTGCTGTAATGCAAGAGACCCAGTACTTC. It encodes CSAVMQETQYF.

V gene TRBV30 combines with J gene TRBJ2-1, with D maybe TRBD2 (6 bases). Germline V CDR1 and CDR2: GTSNPN, SVGIG (reference sequence). CDR3 length equals 15 residues. V lost 4 bases to trimming and J lost 0 bases, with 13 bases between them. The CDR3 coding sequence is TGTGCCTGGACCACCAGGAGGGACTCCTACAATGAGCAGTTCTTC. Translation: CAWTTRRDSYNEQFF.

The chain carries TRBV7-9 and TRBJ2-1, with D possibly TRBD2 on 5 matching bases. The CDR3 length is 17 residues. Trimming removed 3 bases from V and 5 bases from J, with 20 bases in between. The V gene's germline CDR1 is SEHNR and CDR2 FQNEAQ (reference sequence). DNA for the CDR3: TGTGCCAGCAGCTTTTCGCTCTCGGGAACCAGGAACAATGAGCAGTTCTTC. It encodes CASSFSLSGTRNNEQFF.

Comment on this clonotype: This may be a read error: a much more frequent sequence differs by one nucleotide. V usage is TRBV28 and J usage is TRBJ1-2, with 10 nucleotides matching TRBD1. Germline CDR1 and CDR2: MDHEN and SYDVKM. V shed 4 bases and J 0 bases; nucleotides not matched to a gene: 5. This CDR3 is 16 amino acids long. The CDR3 region has the DNA TGTGCCAGCAGTTCGGGACAGGGGCGGGCTAACTATGGCTACACCTTC. It translates to CASSSGQGRANYGYTF.

This clonotype was counted only a few times. The rearrangement uses TRBV29-1 and TRBJ2-4; TRBD2 is a possible D gene (7 bases). The J call may be faulty, since TRBJ2-7 better matches the DNA end. Germline CDR1 is SQVTM and CDR2 is ANQGSEA. The CDR3 length is 12 residues. CDR3 region: CSVDGGHNEQYF. The DNA for the CDR3 is TGCAGCGTTGACGGGGGGCATAACGAGCAGTACTTC.

This clonotype was seen more than once but under ten times. V is TRBV20-1 and J is TRBJ2-1; possibly TRBD2 for D (6 bases). This CDR3 has 15 amino acids. Trimming shortened V by 0 bases and J by 2 bases, and 11 bases separated the two germline ends. CDR1 and CDR2 from the germline V gene are DFQATT and SNEGSKA (reference sequence). The CDR3 DNA reads as TGCAGTGCTAGAGATTGGGAGGTACCCTACAATGAGCAGTTCTTC. Amino acid sequence: CSARDWEVPYNEQFF.